These T cell receptor beta chains were read from a single sample in a study of cytomegalovirus exposure and HLA in healthy donors. Assay: immunoSEQ multiplex PCR; the TCRdb copy retains only in-frame clones and omits some. The sample lists roughly 120,000 clones; 80% to 85% were seen once. The sequenced sample was PBMCs. These receptor sequences come from a woman aged 30 to 39 in good health and CMV-seronegative. Each CDR3 is given with its conserved first and last residue. Each record gives: V gene, D gene, clone size, J gene, CDR3 DNA, CDR3 protein. D genes are given only for firm matches. Part of the rows lack a size; the others show once, few, many or a class for expanded clones.

V: TRBV19
D: TRBD1
size: NA
J: TRBJ1-1
DNA: TGTGCCAGTTCCGGGACAGTGAACACTGAAGCTTTCTTT
CDR3: CASSGTVNTEAFF

V: TRBV28
D: TRBD2
size: once
J: TRBJ2-1
DNA: TGTGCCAGCAGTGCCCGACTAGCGGCAACATTCTACAATGAGCAGTTCTTC
CDR3: CASSARLAATFYNEQFF

V: TRBV6-5
D: NA
size: few
J: TRBJ1-2
DNA: TGTGCCAGCAGTTACCGCACCGGGGGCTACACCTTC
CDR3: CASSYRTGGYTF

V: TRBV6-5
D: NA
size: NA
J: TRBJ1-1
DNA: TGTGCCAGCAATAGGGGTGGCACTGAAGCTTTCTTT
CDR3: CASNRGGTEAFF

V: TRBV7-7
D: NA
size: NA
J: TRBJ2-3
DNA: TGTGCCAGCAGCTATCGCAGGGAAGATACGCAGTATTTT
CDR3: CASSYRREDTQYF

V: TRBV9
D: NA
size: once
J: TRBJ2-3
DNA: TGTGCCAGCAGCATTCGGGAGACGGGCACAGATACGCAGTATTTT
CDR3: CASSIRETGTDTQYF

V: TRBV10-1
D: TRBD2
size: NA
J: TRBJ2-5
DNA: TGCGCCAGCAGTGAAATCCGACTAGCGGGACCAAAGGGGCCAGGAGAGACCCAGTACTTC
CDR3: CASSEIRLAGPKGPGETQYF

V: TRBV2
D: NA
size: once
J: TRBJ2-2
DNA: TGTGCCAGCAGCGTTACTAGCTCGAACACCGGGGAGCTGTTTTTT
CDR3: CASSVTSSNTGELFF

V: TRBV30
D: TRBD1
size: NA
J: TRBJ2-7
DNA: TGTGCCTGGAGTACTCTCCCGGGACAGGGCGGTGAGCAGTACTTC
CDR3: CAWSTLPGQGGEQYF

V: TRBV7-2
D: TRBD2
size: NA
J: TRBJ2-7
DNA: TGTGCCAGCAGCTCGGGACTAGCGGGAGCATTAGACGAGCAGTACTTC
CDR3: CASSSGLAGALDEQYF

V: TRBV9
D: TRBD2
size: NA
J: TRBJ2-5
DNA: TGTGCCAGCAGCGCGGGACTAGCGGGGGCGGAGACCCAGTACTTC
CDR3: CASSAGLAGAETQYF

V: TRBV5-4
D: TRBD1
size: NA
J: TRBJ2-1
DNA: TGTGCCAGCAGCAGACGGACAGGGGCGCAGTTCTTC
CDR3: CASSRRTGAQFF

V: TRBV9
D: NA
size: NA
J: TRBJ2-1
DNA: TGTGCCAGCAGCGTAGCCCGCCTTAGCAGAGAGCAGTTCTTC
CDR3: CASSVARLSREQFF

V: TRBV5-1
D: NA
size: NA
J: TRBJ1-2
DNA: TGCGCCAGCAGCTTGGTAGGGGGCTATGGCTACACCTTC
CDR3: CASSLVGGYGYTF

V: TRBV5-4
D: TRBD1
size: NA
J: TRBJ1-4
DNA: TGTGCCAGCAGCTTGAGGTCGGACAGGGGGCTTGGAAAACTGTTTTTT
CDR3: CASSLRSDRGLGKLFF

V: TRBV7-2
D: NA
size: NA
J: TRBJ2-5
DNA: TGTGCCACGCTGACGGGTACAAAAGAGACCCAGTACTTC
CDR3: CATLTGTKETQYF

V: TRBV5-1
D: TRBD2
size: NA
J: TRBJ2-3
DNA: TGCGCCAGCAGCTTGTCCGGGACTAGCGGAGATACGCAGTATTTT
CDR3: CASSLSGTSGDTQYF

V: TRBV14
D: NA
size: NA
J: TRBJ1-1
DNA: TGTGCCGTGGAGGAGGGCCCCGAAGCTTTCTTT
CDR3: CAVEEGPEAFF

V: TRBV5-4
D: NA
size: few
J: TRBJ2-5
DNA: TGTGCCAGCAGCCCGCGGAGCTCAGAAGAGACCCAGTACTTC
CDR3: CASSPRSSEETQYF

V: TRBV2
D: TRBD1
size: NA
J: TRBJ1-1
DNA: TGTGCCAGCAGCCGGGACAGCAGTATGAACACTGAAGCTTTCTTT
CDR3: CASSRDSSMNTEAFF

V: TRBV30
D: NA
size: NA
J: TRBJ1-5
DNA: TGTGCCTGGAGTGTAACGCGGGGATTCGCTGGACCGAGCAATCAGCCCCAGCATTTT
CDR3: CAWSVTRGFAGPSNQPQHF

V: TRBV5-6
D: NA
size: NA
J: TRBJ1-1
DNA: TGTGCCAGCAGCTGGCAAACAGGAGAAGCTTTCTTT
CDR3: CASSWQTGEAFF

V: TRBV15
D: NA
size: once
J: TRBJ2-1
DNA: TGTGCCACCAGCAGATCCGGGGAGTGGTACAATGAGCAGTTCTTC
CDR3: CATSRSGEWYNEQFF

V: TRBV19
D: NA
size: once
J: TRBJ2-3
DNA: TGTGCCAGTGCCAACGACACTGGCACAGATACGCAGTATTTT
CDR3: CASANDTGTDTQYF

V: TRBV5-1
D: TRBD2
size: NA
J: TRBJ2-7
DNA: TGCGCCAGCAGCCCCCGGACTAGCGGGAGCGGCGGTGGCGAGCAGTACTTC
CDR3: CASSPRTSGSGGGEQYF

V: TRBV29-1
D: TRBD2
size: NA
J: TRBJ2-1
DNA: TGCAGCGTTGAAGGGGGGGGACTAGCGCTGTTAAGCTCCTACAATGAGCAGTTCTTC
CDR3: CSVEGGGLALLSSYNEQFF

V: TRBV4-2
D: TRBD2
size: once
J: TRBJ2-2
DNA: TGTGCCAGCAGCCAAGAGAGGCTAGCGGGAGGAACGAACACCGGGGAGCTGTTTTTT
CDR3: CASSQERLAGGTNTGELFF

V: TRBV9
D: NA
size: NA
J: TRBJ2-3
DNA: TGTGCCAGCACGCAGGCTGGGAGTCCCACAGATACGCAGTATTTT
CDR3: CASTQAGSPTDTQYF

V: TRBV6-4
D: TRBD2
size: once
J: TRBJ2-3
DNA: TGTGCCAGCACCGTGGTAGCGGGTAGCACAGATACGCAGTATTTT
CDR3: CASTVVAGSTDTQYF

V: TRBV18
D: TRBD1
size: NA
J: TRBJ2-1
DNA: TGTGCCAGCTCACCTGGGACAGGGGTTCACAATGAGCAGTTCTTC
CDR3: CASSPGTGVHNEQFF

V: TRBV19
D: NA
size: NA
J: TRBJ2-3
DNA: TGTGCCAGTAGTATCTCGGGAGAGTCAACAGATACGCAGTATTTT
CDR3: CASSISGESTDTQYF

V: TRBV6-1
D: NA
size: NA
J: TRBJ1-1
DNA: TGTGCCAGCAGTAATCAGGGCCGAGACACTGAAGCTTTCTTT
CDR3: CASSNQGRDTEAFF

V: TRBV11-2
D: TRBD2
size: NA
J: TRBJ2-1
DNA: TGTGCCAGCAGCTTGGTGCTAGCGGGAGCCCATGAGCAGTTCTTC
CDR3: CASSLVLAGAHEQFF

V: TRBV28
D: NA
size: NA
J: TRBJ1-2
DNA: TGTGCCAGCAGTTTGTTGGACTATGGCTACGCCTTC
CDR3: CASSLLDYGYAF

V: TRBV5-3
D: TRBD1
size: NA
J: TRBJ1-2
DNA: TGTGCCAGAAGCTTGGGGACAGGGGCCTATGGCTACACCTTC
CDR3: CARSLGTGAYGYTF

V: TRBV28
D: TRBD1
size: NA
J: TRBJ2-3
DNA: TGTGCCAGCTATCCGGGACAGGGGGCAAGTACGCAGTATTTT
CDR3: CASYPGQGASTQYF

V: TRBV11-2
D: TRBD2
size: NA
J: TRBJ2-7
DNA: TGTGCCAGCAGCTTATTTTCGCGGGGGTCCTACGAGCAGTACTTC
CDR3: CASSLFSRGSYEQYF

V: TRBV21-1
D: NA
size: NA
J: TRBJ2-2
DNA: TGTGCCAGCAGGATACACTACAGGAAGGCGGGGGAGCTGTTTTTT
CDR3: CASRIHYRKAGELFF

V: TRBV4-1
D: TRBD1
size: NA
J: TRBJ2-7
DNA: TGCGCCAGCAGCCAAGTCGGACAGGCCCGAAATTATGAGCAGTACTTC
CDR3: CASSQVGQARNYEQYF

V: TRBV4-1
D: NA
size: NA
J: TRBJ2-5
DNA: TGCGCCAGCAGCCGTACCGCGGGGCAGACCCAGTACTTC
CDR3: CASSRTAGQTQYF

V: TRBV29-1
D: TRBD2
size: NA
J: TRBJ2-1
DNA: TGCAGCGCCAGCGGGAGGTCCTACAATGAGCAGTTCTTC
CDR3: CSASGRSYNEQFF

V: TRBV6-5
D: NA
size: NA
J: TRBJ2-7
DNA: TGTGCCAGCAGTTACTCGGGCACACAAACGGGGGAGCAGTACTTC
CDR3: CASSYSGTQTGEQYF

V: TRBV29-1
D: NA
size: NA
J: TRBJ1-1
DNA: TGCAGCGCCAGGGGAGGGGGAAACACTGAAGCTTTCTTT
CDR3: CSARGGGNTEAFF

V: TRBV7-2
D: NA
size: NA
J: TRBJ2-2
DNA: TGTGCCAGCGGCAATACCAACACCGGGGAGCTGTTTTTT
CDR3: CASGNTNTGELFF

V: TRBV29-1
D: TRBD2
size: NA
J: TRBJ2-7
DNA: TGCAGCGTTGGGGCTAGCGGGAGGCAGTACTTC
CDR3: CSVGASGRQYF

V: TRBV9
D: TRBD2
size: NA
J: TRBJ2-1
DNA: TGTGCCAGCAGCTTCGGGACTAGCGGATACAATGAGCAGTTCTTC
CDR3: CASSFGTSGYNEQFF

V: TRBV5-1
D: TRBD2
size: NA
J: TRBJ2-3
DNA: TGCGCCAGCAGAGGGACTAGGGGAAATGTGGATACGCAGTATTTT
CDR3: CASRGTRGNVDTQYF

V: TRBV5-1
D: NA
size: NA
J: TRBJ2-2
DNA: TGCGCCAGCAGCTTGCCACAAGCGGGGGAGCTGTTTTTT
CDR3: CASSLPQAGELFF

V: TRBV5-3
D: NA
size: NA
J: TRBJ2-3
DNA: TGTGCCAGAAACGATCGTCGTTCGGGAGTAGTTACAGATACGCAGTATTTT
CDR3: CARNDRRSGVVTDTQYF

V: TRBV28
D: NA
size: NA
J: TRBJ1-4
DNA: TGTGCCAGCAGTTCTCCTCTCGGGTGGACTAATGAAAAACTGTTTTTT
CDR3: CASSSPLGWTNEKLFF

V: TRBV29-1
D: NA
size: NA
J: TRBJ1-1
DNA: TGCAGCGGAAGAGTGAACACTGAAGCTTTCTTT
CDR3: CSGRVNTEAFF